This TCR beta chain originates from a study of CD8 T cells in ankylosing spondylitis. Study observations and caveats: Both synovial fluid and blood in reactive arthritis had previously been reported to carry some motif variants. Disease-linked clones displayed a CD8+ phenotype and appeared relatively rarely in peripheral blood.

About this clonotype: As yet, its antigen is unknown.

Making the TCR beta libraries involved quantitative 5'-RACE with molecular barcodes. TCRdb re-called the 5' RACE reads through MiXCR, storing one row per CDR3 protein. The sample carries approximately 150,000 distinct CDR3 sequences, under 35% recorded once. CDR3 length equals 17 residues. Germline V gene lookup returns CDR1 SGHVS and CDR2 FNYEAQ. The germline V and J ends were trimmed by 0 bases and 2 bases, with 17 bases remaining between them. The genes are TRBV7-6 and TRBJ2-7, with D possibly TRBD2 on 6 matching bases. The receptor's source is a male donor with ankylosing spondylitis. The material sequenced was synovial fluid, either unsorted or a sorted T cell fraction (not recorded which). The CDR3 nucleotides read TGTGCCAGCAGCTTAGCGGGAGGTCTTGGTTCCACCTACGAGCAGTACTTC. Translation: CASSLAGGLGSTYEQYF. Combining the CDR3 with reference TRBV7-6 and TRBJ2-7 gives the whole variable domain GAGVSQSPRYKVTKRGQDVALRCDPISGHVSLYWYRQALGQGPEFLTYFNYEAQQDKSGLPNDRFSAERPEGSISTLTIQRTEQRDSAMYRCASSLAGGLGSTYEQYFGPGTRLTVT.